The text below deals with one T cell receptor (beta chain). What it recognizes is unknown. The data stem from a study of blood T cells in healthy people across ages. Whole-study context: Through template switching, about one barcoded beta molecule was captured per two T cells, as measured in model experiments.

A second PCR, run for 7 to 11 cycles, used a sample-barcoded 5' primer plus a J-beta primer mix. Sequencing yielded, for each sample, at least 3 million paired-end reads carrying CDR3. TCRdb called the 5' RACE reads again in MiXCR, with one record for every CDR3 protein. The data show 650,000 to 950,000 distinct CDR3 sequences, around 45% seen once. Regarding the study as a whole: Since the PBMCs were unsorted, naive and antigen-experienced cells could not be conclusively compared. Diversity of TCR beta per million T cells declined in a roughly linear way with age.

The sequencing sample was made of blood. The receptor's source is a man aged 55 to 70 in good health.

In nucleotides, the CDR3 is TGCGCCAGCAGCCACGCCGCGGGGCTGGGAGAGCAGTACTTC. It specifies CASSHAAGLGEQYF. The chain recombines TRBV4-3 with TRBJ2-7, with D tentatively TRBD2 (6 bases). V was trimmed by 3 bases and J by 7 bases, leaving 16 bases between them. The CDR3 runs 14 residues. Germline CDR1 LGHNA, CDR2 YSLEER.